The 5 T cell receptor beta chains below all came from one sample that was sequenced in a study of T-cell memory formation after mild COVID-19 (dated by TCRdb to the early 2020s). The library was built by means of 5' RACE. The instrument given in TCRdb is Illumina NovaSeq 6000. TCRdb applied fastp at Q25 and MiXCR to the public reads, then kept only in-frame beta chains. One record per CDR3 amino acid sequence lists the most common genes and DNA. This sample comprises around 510,000 distinct CDR3 sequences, roughly 22% of them detected only once. The top ten clonotypes cover approximately 8.4% of the sample. The specimen sequenced was PBMCs or a T cell subset sorted from them (not recorded which). Every receptor here comes from an adult woman who had mild COVID-19 (a few samples of this study predate the infection). The sample titles of this study are shuffled in the database, so cell type and time point are left out; the donor was told from shared clones.

The chain employs TRBV27 and TRBJ1-4; no firm D call. This CDR3 region has 14 residues. CDR1 and CDR2 from the germline V gene are MNHEY and SMNVEV (reference sequence). The V end lost 6 bases, the J end lost 2 bases, and 10 bases lay between the germline ends. The CDR3 spells CASSRRLTNEKLFF. CDR3 in DNA: TGTGCCAGCAGCCGCCGGCTTACTAATGAAAAACTGTTTTTT. Full variable domain (rest looked up from reference TRBV27 and TRBJ1-4): EAQVTQNPRYLITVTGKKLTVTCSQNMNHEYMSWYRQDPGLGLRQIYYSMNVEVTDKGDVPEGYKVSRKEKRNFPLILESPSPNQTSLYFCASSRRLTNEKLFFGSGTQLSVL.

This chain connects TRBV9 to TRBJ1-1; no definite D call. The CDR3 covers 16 residues. Deletions cut 4 bases from V and 1 base from J, with 17 bases between. The germline V gene encodes CDR1 SGDLS and CDR2 YYNGEE. DNA for the CDR3: TGTGCCAGCAGCTTCCAGAAGGAACCTCCGAACACTGAAGCTTTCTTT. Translated, it gives CASSFQKEPPNTEAFF.

The V and J genes are TRBV4-2 and TRBJ1-5; TRBD1 aligns across 7 bases. Unmatched junction bases numbered 4, after V lost 1 base and J lost 1 base. CDR1 and CDR2 from the germline V gene are LGHNA and YNFKEQ. The CDR3 totals 16 residues. The chain's CDR3 is CASSQGDSRSNQPQHF. The DNA for the CDR3 is TGTGCCAGCAGCCAAGGGGACAGTAGGAGCAATCAGCCCCAGCATTTT.

The CDR3 nucleotides are TGTGCCAGCAGTTTATTGGGGTTCCCCCGAACTTTCTTT. It specifies CASSLLGFPRTFF. The chain links TRBV27 to TRBJ1-1, with D hard to call. The germline V and J ends were trimmed by 1 base and 12 bases, with 15 bases remaining between them. From germline, CDR1 is MNHEY and CDR2 SMNVEV (reference sequence). This CDR3 spans 13 amino acids.

This clonotype appeared a few times. The gene calls are TRBV10-3 and TRBJ2-1; no clear D gene. CDR3 length equals 11 residues. V lost 2 bases to trimming and J lost 6 bases, with 2 bases between them. CDR1 ENHRY and CDR2 SYGVKD come from the germline V gene. In DNA, the CDR3 is TGTGCCATCAGTGAGGGCAATGAGCAGTTCTTC. This encodes CAISEGNEQFF.